One T cell receptor (beta chain) is described in this entry. This sample is part of a study of blood T cell repertoires in COVID-19. At the level of the study: Acute and convalescent COVID-19 specimens originated in the United States, Italy and Spain. The analysed material was cDNA or gDNA that came from T cells, B-cell-depleted T cells, or PBMCs.

This CDR3 is 12 amino acids long. The germline CDR1 and CDR2 sequences are DFQATT and SNEGSKA (reference sequence). The V and J ends lost 3 bases and 5 bases respectively, with 10 bases between them. Authors' analysis steps: Quantification of nucleated cells was approximated via reference gene primer amplification. Clones were sequenced by immunoSEQ multiplex PCR, and TCRdb holds only the in-frame ones, with some missing. D and trimming come from the DNA, and the V and J calls and clone size come from that table. Here the sample spans 200,000 to 250,000 clones, roughly 85% being singletons. The sequencing sample was made of peripheral blood. V and J are TRBV20-1 and TRBJ1-2; maybe TRBD1 (6 bases). This receptor was identified in a woman aged 18-35 years with acute or convalescent COVID-19. The CDR3 nucleotides are TGCAGTGCTAGTGGGCAGGGGTATGGCTACACCTTC. It codes for CSASGQGYGYTF.